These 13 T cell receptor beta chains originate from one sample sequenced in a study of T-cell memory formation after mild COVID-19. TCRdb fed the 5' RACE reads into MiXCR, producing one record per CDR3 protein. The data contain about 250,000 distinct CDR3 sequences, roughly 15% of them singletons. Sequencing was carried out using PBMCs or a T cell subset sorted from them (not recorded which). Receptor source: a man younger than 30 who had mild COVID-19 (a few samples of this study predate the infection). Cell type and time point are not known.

The CDR3 here is CASSARLVGGTGELFF. DNA for the CDR3: TGTGCCAGCAGCGCGAGACTAGTGGGGGGCACCGGGGAGCTGTTTTTT. The rearrangement links TRBV9 to TRBJ2-2; tentative D call: TRBD2 (6 bases). CDR3 size: 16 residues. Trimming removed 3 bases from V and 4 bases from J, with 16 bases in between. The V gene's germline CDR1 is SGDLS and CDR2 YYNGEE. Looking up the rest from reference TRBV9 and TRBJ2-2 gives the full variable domain: DSGVTQTPKHLITATGQRVTLRCSPRSGDLSVYWYQQSLDQGLQFLIQYYNGEERAKGNILERFSAQQFPDLHSELNLSSLELGDSALYFCASSARLVGGTGELFFGEGSRLTVL.

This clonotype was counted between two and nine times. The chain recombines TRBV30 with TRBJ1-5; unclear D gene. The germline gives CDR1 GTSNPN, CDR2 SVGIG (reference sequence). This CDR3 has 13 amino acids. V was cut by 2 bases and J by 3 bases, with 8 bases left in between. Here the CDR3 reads CAWSLSDNQPQHF. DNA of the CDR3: TGTGCCTGGAGTTTGTCAGACAATCAGCCCCAGCATTTT.

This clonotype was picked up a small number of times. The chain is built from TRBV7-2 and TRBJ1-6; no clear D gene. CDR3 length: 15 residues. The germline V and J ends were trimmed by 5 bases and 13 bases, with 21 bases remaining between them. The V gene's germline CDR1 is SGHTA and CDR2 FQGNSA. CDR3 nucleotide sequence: TGTGCCAGCAGCCCCCCGAGGGTAGGCGGAGGTCCCCTCCACTTT. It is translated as CASSPPRVGGGPLHF.

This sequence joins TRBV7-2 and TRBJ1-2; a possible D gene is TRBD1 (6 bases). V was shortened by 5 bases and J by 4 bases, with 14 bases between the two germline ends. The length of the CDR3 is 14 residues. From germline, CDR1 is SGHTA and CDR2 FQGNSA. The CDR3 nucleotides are TGTGCCAGCAGCCTCGGGACAACGCGCTATGGCTACACCTTC. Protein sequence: CASSLGTTRYGYTF.

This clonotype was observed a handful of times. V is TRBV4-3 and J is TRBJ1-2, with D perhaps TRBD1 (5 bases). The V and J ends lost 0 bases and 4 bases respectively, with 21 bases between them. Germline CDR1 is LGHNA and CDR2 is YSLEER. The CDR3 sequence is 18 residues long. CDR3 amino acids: CASSQDLFQGRSIYGYTF. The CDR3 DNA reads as TGCGCCAGCAGCCAAGATTTATTTCAGGGACGCTCGATCTATGGCTACACCTTC.

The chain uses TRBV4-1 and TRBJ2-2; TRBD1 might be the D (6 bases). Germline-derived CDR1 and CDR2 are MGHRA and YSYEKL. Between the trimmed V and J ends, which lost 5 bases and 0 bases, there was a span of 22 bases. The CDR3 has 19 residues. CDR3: CASSSRTVPLLANTGELFF. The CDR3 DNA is TGCGCCAGCAGCTCTAGGACAGTGCCCCTTCTCGCGAACACCGGGGAGCTGTTTTTT.

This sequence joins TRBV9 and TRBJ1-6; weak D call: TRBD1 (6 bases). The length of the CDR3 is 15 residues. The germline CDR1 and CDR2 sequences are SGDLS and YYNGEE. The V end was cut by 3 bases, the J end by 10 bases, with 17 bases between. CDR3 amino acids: CASSGQVTGSSPLHF. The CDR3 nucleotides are TGTGCCAGCAGCGGGCAGGTTACAGGGAGCTCACCCCTCCACTTT.

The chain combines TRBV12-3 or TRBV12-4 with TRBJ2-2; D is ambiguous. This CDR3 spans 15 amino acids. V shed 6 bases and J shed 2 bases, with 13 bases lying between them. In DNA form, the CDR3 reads TGTGCCAGCAGGTCCGTGCCAGTTAACACCGGGGAGCTGTTTTTT. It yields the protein CASRSVPVNTGELFF.

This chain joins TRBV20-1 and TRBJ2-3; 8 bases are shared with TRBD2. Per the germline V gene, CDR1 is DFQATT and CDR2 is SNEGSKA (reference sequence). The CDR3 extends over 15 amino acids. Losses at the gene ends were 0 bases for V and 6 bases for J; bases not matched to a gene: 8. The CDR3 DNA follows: TGCAGTGCTAGAGATCACGGGGGGGCCAGTGATACGCAGTATTTT. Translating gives CSARDHGGASDTQYF.

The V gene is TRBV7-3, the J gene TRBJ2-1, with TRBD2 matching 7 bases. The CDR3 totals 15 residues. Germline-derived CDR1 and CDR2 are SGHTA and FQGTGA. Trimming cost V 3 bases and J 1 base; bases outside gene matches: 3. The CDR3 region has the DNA TGTGCCAGCAGCTTGGCGGGAGCTTCCTACAATGAGCAGTTCTTC. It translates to CASSLAGASYNEQFF.

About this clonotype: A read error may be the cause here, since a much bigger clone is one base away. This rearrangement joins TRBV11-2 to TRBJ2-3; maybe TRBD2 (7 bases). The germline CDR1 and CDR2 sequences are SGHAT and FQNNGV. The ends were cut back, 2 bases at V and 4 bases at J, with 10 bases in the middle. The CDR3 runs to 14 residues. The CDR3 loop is CASSLRGGADTQYF. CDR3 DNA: TGTGCCAGCAGCTTAAGGGGGGGGGCAGATACGCAGTATTTT.

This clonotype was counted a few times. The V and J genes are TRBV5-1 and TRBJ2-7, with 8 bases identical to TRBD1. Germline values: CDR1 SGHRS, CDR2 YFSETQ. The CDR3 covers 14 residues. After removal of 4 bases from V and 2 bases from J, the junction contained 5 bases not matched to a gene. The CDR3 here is CASSVGQGAYEQYV. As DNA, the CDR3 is TGCGCCAGCAGCGTTGGACAGGGTGCCTACGAGCAGTACGTC.

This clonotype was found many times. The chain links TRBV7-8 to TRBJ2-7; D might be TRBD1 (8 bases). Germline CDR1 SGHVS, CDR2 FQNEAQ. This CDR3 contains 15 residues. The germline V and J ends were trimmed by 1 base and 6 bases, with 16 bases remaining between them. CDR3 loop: CASSLGRGRGSEQYV. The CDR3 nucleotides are TGTGCCAGCAGCTTAGGCAGGGGGCGCGGGAGCGAGCAGTACGTC.